Listed here is a single TCR beta chain. This clonotype showed up just a few times. The antigen it recognizes is unknown. The input lacks base qualities; no much larger clone sits a single base away. The source of the sample is a study of T cell repertoires in cytomegalovirus infection (dated 2019 in TCRdb). In terms of the full investigation: Peptide stimulations targeted recently identified HLA-C-restricted CMV epitopes, whose presentation resists viral immunomodulation, together with well-studied HLA-B-restricted epitopes. Because public TCR beta signatures pointed to carriage of CMV infection together with the matching HLA type, the HLA type of each donor mattered for the analysis.

The sample's treatment or condition label is to be understood as: in vitro stimulation with specific CMV peptide epitopes to enrich CMV-specific T cells. Beyond this particular receptor, the publication reports: The ex vivo response was dominated by HLA-C-restricted CMV-specific TCR beta clonotypes, which also provided the single most frequent clonotype in two of eight donors. In both this cohort and an independent cohort of more than 350 donors, the cumulative frequency of public TCR beta family members distinguished carriers of CMV infection plus the relevant HLA type.

The instrument was an Illumina HiSeq 1500. The public sequencing data were trimmed at Q25 with fastp and processed into clonotypes with MiXCR by TCRdb, which kept only in-frame beta chains. Under each unique CDR3 protein, matching rows form one entry showing the most common genes and DNA. This sample holds around 120,000 distinct CDR3 sequences; roughly 41% were observed only once. About 74% of the sample belongs to the ten largest clones. The CDR3 has 14 amino acids, counting the end cysteine and phenylalanine. The DNA shown is the 42-base CDR3, in frame from base 1. Trimming costs V 0 bases and J 6 bases, and their ends lie 9 bases apart. The germline V gene (reference sequence) provides CDR1 LNHNV and CDR2 YYDKDF.

This material consisted of CD8+ T cells from cultured PBMCs, taken from culture after CMV antigen stimulation. The rearrangement joined TRBV15 to TRBJ2-1; TRBD1 is possibly the D segment (5 matching bases). The receptor was isolated from a human donor in good health (CMV status not recorded). Some clones in this sample may be carry-over from other donors' samples. The encoded CDR3 is CATSRDRGFNEQFF. The bases are TGTGCCACCAGCAGAGATAGGGGCTTCAATGAGCAGTTCTTC.